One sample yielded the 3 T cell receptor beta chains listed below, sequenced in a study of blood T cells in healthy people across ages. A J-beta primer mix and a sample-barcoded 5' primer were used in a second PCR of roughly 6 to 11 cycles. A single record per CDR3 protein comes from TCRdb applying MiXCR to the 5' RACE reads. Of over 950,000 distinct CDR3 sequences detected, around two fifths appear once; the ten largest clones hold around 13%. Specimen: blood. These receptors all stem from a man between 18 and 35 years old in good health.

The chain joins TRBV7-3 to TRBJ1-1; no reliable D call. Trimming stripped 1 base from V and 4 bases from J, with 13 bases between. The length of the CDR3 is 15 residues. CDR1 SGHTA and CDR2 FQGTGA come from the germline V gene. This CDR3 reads CASSLSPSGSTEAFF. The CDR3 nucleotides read TGTGCCAGCAGCTTAAGCCCCTCGGGAAGCACTGAAGCTTTCTTT. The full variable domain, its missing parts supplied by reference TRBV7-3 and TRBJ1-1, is GAGVSQTPSNKVTEKGKYVELRCDPISGHTALYWYRQSLGQGPEFLIYFQGTGAADDSGLPNDRFFAVRPEGSVSTLKIQRTERGDSAVYLCASSLSPSGSTEAFFGQGTRLTVV.

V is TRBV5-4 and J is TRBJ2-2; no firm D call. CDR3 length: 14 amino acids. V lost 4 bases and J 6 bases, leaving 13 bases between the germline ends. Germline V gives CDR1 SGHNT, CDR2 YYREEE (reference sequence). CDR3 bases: TGTGCCAGCAGCCCCTTCGATAGTCCCGGGGAGCTGTTTTTT. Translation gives CASSPFDSPGELFF. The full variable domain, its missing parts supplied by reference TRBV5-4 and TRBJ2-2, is ETGVTQSPTHLIKTRGQQVTLRCSSQSGHNTVSWYQQALGQGPQFIFQYYREEENGRGNFPPRFSGLQFPNYSSELNVNALELDDSALYLCASSPFDSPGELFFGEGSRLTVL.

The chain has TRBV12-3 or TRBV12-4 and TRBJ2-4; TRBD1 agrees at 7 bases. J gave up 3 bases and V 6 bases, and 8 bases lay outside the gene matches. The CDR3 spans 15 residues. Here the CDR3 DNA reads TGTGCCAGCAGAACTTCTGGGACAGACAAAAACATTCAGTACTTC. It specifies CASRTSGTDKNIQYF.